Reported below is one T cell receptor (beta chain). What it recognizes is unknown. This sample was taken from a study of cytomegalovirus exposure and HLA in healthy donors. Turning to the study itself: A prior analysis found 117 million unique TCR beta sequences from 170 million or so T cells. General study results and limits: As immune exposure information, only CMV serostatus was available.

The germline V gene encodes CDR1 SGHRS and CDR2 YFSETQ. V gave up 0 bases and J gave up 4 bases; unmatched junction bases: 3. This CDR3 comprises 14 residues. The study ran its PCR with 60 Vbeta and 13 Jbeta primers. Using immunoSEQ multiplex PCR, the repertoire was profiled, and TCRdb retains in-frame clones only, with some absent. The sample holds about 120,000 clones, roughly 60% seen once. The rearrangement joins TRBV5-1 to TRBJ2-5, with 7 bases fitting TRBD1. The receptor comes from a man aged 40-49 years in good health and CMV-seropositive. The source material was PBMCs. CDR3 region: CASSLERQGETQYF. In DNA, the CDR3 is TGCGCCAGCAGCTTGGAAAGACAGGGAGAGACCCAGTACTTC.